The text below deals with one T cell receptor (beta chain). The source of the sample is a study of blood T cell repertoires in COVID-19. Study-level information: Samples of COVID-19 (acute and convalescent) were obtained from the United States, Italy and Spain. Nucleic acid was either cDNA or gDNA, and it came from T cells, B-cell-depleted T cells, or PBMCs.

V was pared by 2 bases and J by 3 bases, with 4 bases of the junction left unmatched. Germline-derived CDR1 and CDR2 are SGDLS and YYNGEE. CDR3 size: 15 residues. Methods used by the authors: Estimation of nucleated cell counts was performed using reference gene primer amplification. Data came from immunoSEQ multiplex PCR; TCRdb stores just in-frame clones and leaves some out. V and J calls and clone size are as listed in that table; D and trimming were resolved from the DNA. The table shows about 140,000 clones, with around 81% occurring only once. Sequencing was performed on peripheral blood. The J gene is TRBJ1-4, the V gene TRBV9; 7 positions agree with TRBD1. The clonotype comes from a woman in her forties or fifties with acute or convalescent COVID-19. In DNA form, the CDR3 reads TGTGCCAGCAGCGTTTCGACAGGGTCTAATGAAAAACTGTTTTTT. Residues: CASSVSTGSNEKLFF.